These 6 T cell receptor beta chains came from one sample sequenced in a study of blood T cell repertoires in COVID-19. The repertoire was sequenced with immunoSEQ multiplex PCR; TCRdb's copy has only in-frame clones and lacks some. The table shows about 280,000 clones, with 89% occurring only once. The sequenced material came from peripheral blood. The receptors shown here come from a woman aged 35 to 49 who had recovered from COVID-19.

This chain connects TRBV10-3 to TRBJ1-1, with TRBD1 matching 9 bases. The CDR3 has 16 amino acids. Germline CDR1 and CDR2: ENHRY and SYGVKD. Trimming cost V 6 bases and J 1 base; bases outside gene matches: 9. The CDR3 sequence is CAIRDSDRGGNTEAFF. The CDR3 bases are TGTGCCATCAGGGACAGTGACAGGGGGGGGAACACTGAAGCTTTCTTT.

The chain couples TRBV7-9 to TRBJ2-1, with TRBD2 matching over 16 bases. Trimming cost V 4 bases and J 0 bases; bases outside gene matches: 6. The CDR3 consists of 19 residues. Per the germline V gene, CDR1 is SEHNR and CDR2 is FQNEAQ (reference sequence). The CDR3 DNA is TGTGCCAGCAGCTCCCCGGGACTAGCGGGAGGGAGCTCCTACAATGAGCAGTTCTTC. Translated: CASSSPGLAGGSSYNEQFF.

The V call is TRBV10-3, the J call TRBJ2-6; tentative D call: TRBD1 (6 bases). Trimming removed 8 bases at V and 0 bases at J, with 14 bases between. This CDR3 has 16 residues. Germline-derived CDR1 and CDR2 are ENHRY and SYGVKD. CDR3 in DNA: TGTGCCATCCAGACAGGCCTAGACTCTGGGGCCAACGTCCTGACTTTC. Protein: CAIQTGLDSGANVLTF.

This clone was observed a single time. J is TRBJ2-1 and V is TRBV5-8, with 11 nucleotides matching TRBD1. The trim removed 2 bases at V and 9 bases at J, leaving 7 bases unmatched. The germline V gene has CDR1 SGHTS and CDR2 YDEGEE. This CDR3 is 15 amino acids long. DNA of the CDR3: TGTGCCAGCAGCTTCCCGGGACAGGGGGGACGTGAGCAGTTCTTC. Translating gives CASSFPGQGGREQFF.

The chain has TRBV12-5 and TRBJ2-1; 11 bases map to TRBD2. The V segment lost 1 base and the J segment 7 bases; nucleotides outside the gene matches: 3. This CDR3 is 15 amino acids long. Germline values: CDR1 LGHNT, CDR2 FRNRAP. The CDR3 loop reads CASGLGLAGTNEQFF. CDR3 nucleotides: TGTGCTAGTGGTTTGGGACTAGCGGGAACAAATGAGCAGTTCTTC.

The rearrangement joins TRBV2 to TRBJ2-7, with 8 bases aligning to TRBD2. The junction had 1 base not matched to a gene; V was cut back by 2 bases and J by 1 base. This CDR3 has 14 amino acids. Germline loops: CDR1 SNHLY, CDR2 FYNNEI. The CDR3 DNA reads as TGTGCCAGCAGTGAAACTAGCGGTTCCTACGAGCAGTACTTC. Protein sequence: CASSETSGSYEQYF.